This section outlines one TCR beta chain sequence together with its context. This specimen belongs to a study of blood T cell repertoires in COVID-19. The CDR3 is 14 amino acids. V lost 2 bases and J lost 2, with 9 bases in between. Germline V gene sequence: CDR1 SGHVS, CDR2 FQNEAQ. Profiled with immunoSEQ multiplex PCR; TCRdb holds only in-frame clones, not every one. The data contain around 270,000 clones, about 89% of them seen just once; the ten biggest clones take up approximately 2.2%. This TCR came from a woman aged 45-65 years with acute or convalescent COVID-19. The V call is TRBV7-8, the J call TRBJ1-2, with no clear D. Sequencing input: peripheral blood. The CDR3 coding sequence is TGTGCCAGCAGCTTATACGCTACGAACTATGGCTACACCTTC. This encodes CASSLYATNYGYTF.